This TCR beta chain was sequenced in a study of Ad26.COV2.S vaccination and SARS-CoV-2 variants. About the study: In the study, Ad26.COV2.S was injected intramuscularly once, or twice 56 days apart. General study findings and limits: The TCR breadth and depth analyses may have produced an underestimate of total T cell responses. The breadth of spike-specific CD8+ and CD4+ T cell responses after vaccination was reportedly substantial.

The V and J ends lost 1 base and 0 bases respectively, with 9 bases between them. The CDR3 length is 15 residues. CDR1 is SGHTA and CDR2 is FQGNSA in the germline V gene. Method: immunoSEQ multiplex PCR; TCRdb's copy keeps in-frame clones and lacks some. The profile shows 320,000 or so clones, about 90% of them singletons. To note about this clone: Antigen specificity is unknown.

The treatment was: approximately 18 received Ad26.COV2.S at low or high dose, single or two shots; about 5 received placebo; per-sample allocation not given. On day 63 after the first injection, vaccine and placebo recipients gave samples. This receptor was identified in a person between 18 and 65 years old who received the Ad26.COV2.S COVID-19 vaccine or a placebo. The sample consisted of peripheral blood, taken in a trial of Ad26.COV2.S vaccine versus placebo. The chain is built from TRBV7-2 and TRBJ1-1; a weak D match, TRBD1 (6 bases). The CDR3 bases are TGTGCCAGCAGCTTAGGGGGGGCAGTGAACACTGAAGCTTTCTTT. This encodes CASSLGGAVNTEAFF. Filled out from reference TRBV7-2 and TRBJ1-1, the complete variable domain reads GAGVSQSPSNKVTEKGKDVELRCDPISGHTALYWYRQSLGQGLEFLIYFQGNSAPDKSGLPSDRFSAERTGGSVSTLTIQRTQQEDSAVYLCASSLGGAVNTEAFFGQGTRLTVV.